This T cell receptor (beta chain) emerged from a study of shared clonotypes between healthy human individuals. Study as a whole: For every donor, three CD4 naive, three CD4 memory, two CD8 naive and one CD8 memory plates were used.

Assay runs were performed at deep level. The genomic DNA of each subset was split evenly across several immunoSEQ plates. As originally analysed: Filtering was not the same, since immunoSEQ gave junction-only sequences without quality scores. The assay was immunoSEQ multiplex PCR, and TCRdb's table has in-frame clones only and misses some. That table furnishes V, J and clone size, whereas the DNA furnished D and trimming. This sample has some 1,100,000 clones, with approximately 80% found just once. CDR3 length equals 15 residues. V was trimmed by 0 bases and J by 8 bases, leaving 14 bases between them. The V gene's germline CDR1 is LGHNA and CDR2 YSLEER.

The origin of this receptor is a man younger than 30 in good health. Some clones in this sample may be carry-over from other donors' samples. The sequenced sample consisted of memory CD4+ T cells from PBMCs. Noted subset: CD45RA-negative fraction. The rearrangement joins TRBV4-3 to TRBJ2-1; D possibly matches TRBD1 or TRBD2 (5 bases each). The CDR3, as DNA: TGCGCCAGCAGCCAAGATTTTTACGGGGCCGATGAGCAGTTCTTC. This encodes CASSQDFYGADEQFF.